Following are 25 T cell receptor beta chains from one sample sequenced in a study of human CD8 memory T cell subsets. Making the TCR beta libraries relied on UMI-labeled 5' RACE. TCRdb reworked the 5' RACE reads into one entry per CDR3 protein, no DNA. Its clone listing holds roughly 8,900 distinct CDR3 sequences. TPEX denoted exhausted-like, CCR7+ PD-1+ TIGIT+ early memory CD8+ T cells. The source material was CD8+ T cells from PBMCs. The receptors come from a human donor in good health.

The CDR3 region is CSARDPQGADYNEQFF. The rearrangement uses TRBV20-1 and TRBJ2-1; the D call from TCRdb, TRBD1, cannot be confirmed without DNA. Germline V gene sequence: CDR1 DFQATT, CDR2 SNEGSKA (reference sequence). This CDR3 contains 16 residues.

The rearrangement joins TRBV4-3 to TRBJ2-1; the D call of TRBD1 rests on TCRdb alone, since no DNA is present to check it. The CDR3 contains 16 residues. Per the germline V gene, CDR1 is LGHNA and CDR2 is YSLEER. The CDR3 is CASSQDLRTTYNEQFF.

The chain uses TRBV7-8 and TRBJ2-3; TCRdb's D call, TRBD1, is unchecked because there is no DNA. The germline V gene has CDR1 SGHVS and CDR2 FQNEAQ. The CDR3 totals 15 residues. The CDR3 region is CASSGDSASTDTQYF.

The V call is TRBV7-2, the J call TRBJ2-3. Germline V gene sequence: CDR1 SGHTA, CDR2 FQGNSA. The CDR3 has 16 residues. Here the CDR3 reads CASSLSTSKQTDTQYF.

This rearrangement joins TRBV6-4 to TRBJ2-1; TCRdb gives TRBD2 as the D gene, but with no DNA this cannot be confirmed. The CDR3 covers 14 residues. From germline, CDR1 is MRHNA and CDR2 SNTAGT. CDR3 sequence: CASSASAGGNEQFF.

The chain joins TRBV28 to TRBJ2-5; TCRdb lists TRBD2, though no DNA is available to test this call. The germline CDR1 and CDR2 sequences are MDHEN and SYDVKM. The CDR3 contains 13 residues. The CDR3 sequence is CASSLREEETQYF.

The V call is TRBV6-5, the J call TRBJ1-5. Germline V gene sequence: CDR1 MNHEY, CDR2 SVGAGI. CDR3 length: 15 amino acids. The CDR3 loop reads CASSYTSGSNQPQHF.

The rearrangement joins TRBV30 to TRBJ1-5; the TRBD1 assignment by TCRdb is unverifiable without DNA. CDR1 is GTSNPN and CDR2 is SVGIG in the germline V gene (reference sequence). This CDR3 comprises 17 residues. CDR3 region: CAWSPYLGTGGKQPQHF.

The chain is built from TRBV7-8 and TRBJ2-3. The germline V gene has CDR1 SGHVS and CDR2 FQNEAQ. The CDR3 runs to 13 residues. The CDR3 reads CASGSDRTDTQYF.

V usage is TRBV20-1 and J usage is TRBJ2-1; TCRdb's D call, TRBD2, is unchecked because there is no DNA. The CDR3 length is 14 residues. The V gene's germline CDR1 is DFQATT and CDR2 SNEGSKA (reference sequence). The CDR3 here is CSARDWAGGPTEFF.

The V call is TRBV7-7, the J call TRBJ2-5; TCRdb selects TRBD1, and the lack of DNA leaves this call unchecked. The CDR3 covers 15 residues. Germline CDR1 and CDR2: SSHAT and FNYEAQ (reference sequence). The CDR3 spells CASGDRTGGGETQYF.

Judged by frequency, this clonotype is medium-sized. The chain couples TRBV19 to TRBJ1-2; TCRdb calls TRBD1, which cannot be checked without DNA. The germline V gene has CDR1 LNHDA and CDR2 SQIVND (reference sequence). CDR3 length: 13 residues. CDR3 protein: CASNGAGTYGYTF.

CDR3 in amino acids: CASSLEGTEAFF. V gene TRBV13 combines with J gene TRBJ1-1; with no DNA, the TCRdb D assignment of TRBD1 cannot be verified. The germline gives CDR1 PRHDT, CDR2 FYEKMQ (reference sequence). The CDR3 extends over 12 amino acids.

The chain couples TRBV7-3 to TRBJ2-2. CDR1 and CDR2 from the germline V gene are SGHTA and FQGTGA. This CDR3 spans 12 amino acids. The CDR3 loop is CASSPHTGELFF.

By frequency, this clonotype is medium-sized (0.01 to 0.1%). The chain couples TRBV28 to TRBJ1-3; lacking DNA, the TRBD1 call made by TCRdb goes unchecked. This CDR3 contains 14 residues. Germline V gene data show CDR1 as MDHEN and CDR2 as SYDVKM. The CDR3 sequence: CASYRGPKGNTIYF.

The chain uses TRBV3-1 and TRBJ2-7; TCRdb's D call of TRBD1 is untestable without DNA. CDR3 length: 14 residues. Germline lookup yields CDR1 LGHDT and CDR2 YNNKEL (reference sequence). This CDR3 is CASSQGQGDYEQYF.

V gene TRBV7-9 combines with J gene TRBJ2-2. CDR1 and CDR2 from the germline V gene are SEHNR and FQNEAQ (reference sequence). The CDR3 is 13 amino acids. The CDR3 loop is CASSFQQAGELFF.

J is TRBJ2-3 and V is TRBV5-1; there is no DNA to check the TCRdb D call of TRBD1. The CDR3 is made up of 16 amino acids. In germline, CDR1 is SGHRS, CDR2 YFSETQ. The CDR3 here is CASSLAGGGNTDTQYF. Variable domain in full (rest from reference TRBV5-1 and TRBJ2-3): KAGVTQTPRYLIKTRGQQVTLSCSPISGHRSVSWYQQTPGQGLQFLFEYFSETQRNKGNFPGRFSGRQFSNSRSEMNVSTLELGDSALYLCASSLAGGGNTDTQYFGPGTRLTVL.

V is TRBV20-1 and J is TRBJ1-5. Germline assignment: CDR1 DFQATT and CDR2 SNEGSKA (reference sequence). This CDR3 comprises 14 residues. This CDR3 is CSARASGPYQPQHF.

The CDR3 loop reads CASSQDRQDTQYF. This chain links TRBV4-3 with TRBJ2-3. The germline gives CDR1 LGHNA, CDR2 YSLEER. The CDR3 has 13 amino acids.

This clonotype is identified as medium-sized from frequency. This chain uses TRBV7-3 with TRBJ2-2. There are 13 residues in the CDR3. CDR1 SGHTA and CDR2 FQGTGA come from the germline V gene. This CDR3 is CASSSYPGGELFF.

J is TRBJ2-7 and V is TRBV7-8; TCRdb outputs TRBD1, but without DNA this stays unchecked. Germline V gene lookup returns CDR1 SGHVS and CDR2 FQNEAQ. The CDR3 runs to 14 residues. CDR3: CASSPPQGRYEQYF.

The chain combines TRBV2 with TRBJ2-1; TCRdb's assignment of TRBD2 cannot be checked, as there is no DNA. The CDR3 loop spans 17 amino acids. Germline loops: CDR1 SNHLY, CDR2 FYNNEI. This CDR3 is CASSEFGTSRLYNEQFF.

This chain links TRBV27 with TRBJ2-7. The germline V gene has CDR1 MNHEY and CDR2 SMNVEV (reference sequence). This CDR3 is 14 amino acids long. Here the CDR3 reads CASSLSRGSYEQYF.

The rearrangement joins TRBV10-3 to TRBJ2-1; TCRdb selects TRBD2, and the lack of DNA leaves this call unchecked. CDR1 is ENHRY, CDR2 SYGVKD, per germline. The CDR3 spans 16 residues. This chain's CDR3 is CAISESITSGDNEQFF.